The entry below gives a single TCR beta chain sequence along with its context. What this receptor recognizes is not known. The input lacks base qualities; no much larger clone sits a single base away. The immunoSEQ Assay, which relies on bias-controlled multiplex PCR amplification of genomic DNA, was used to profile TCRbeta CDR3 regions. The study's own analysis went as follows. To quantify the absolute abundance of each unique TCRbeta CDR3 region, the sequences were collapsed and filtered. Two models were used to test differential abundance: a binomial model (Fisher-equivalent) and a beta-binomial model that adds time-dependent variance fitted from healthy donors. Clones with fewer than 5 combined templates were excluded, and clones with Benjamini-Hochberg FDR below 0.01 were called differentially abundant. Beta-binomial variance was modeled as a function of total template count across the two samples using the form v = (b*log(k)+a)^2. Held by TCRdb, this immuneACCESS table contains in-frame sequences only and omits some clones. Under half of the omission traces to an unresolved V gene where checked; the cause of the rest is unknown. Clonal size and the V and J genes are those of that table, whereas D and trimming came from the DNA. Recorded for this sample are 70,000 to 95,000 clones; roughly 90% of them occurred a single time. The ten largest account for about 7% of the sample.

This entry belongs to a study of identifying expanded T cells in peripheral blood (dated by TCRdb to the late 2010s). Background on the whole study: Technical replicates were generated by sequencing separate aliquots of the same genomic DNA pool, with four replicates compared pairwise.

During the collection period, no infections or other immune events were recorded for the healthy donors. Time-dependent variance in a beta-binomial model of T-cell clone differential abundance was calibrated using healthy-donor blood repertoires as a training cohort. There were roughly 10 healthy donors in the training cohort, of whom 3 were female and 7 were male. The donors were between about 25 and 70 years old, with an average age of approximately 45 years. Whole blood from each healthy donor was obtained from a commercial supplier and was collected at three time points two to three weeks apart. For immunosequencing, genomic DNA was extracted from whole blood that had not been sorted. Overall study results and their limits: For all healthy donors, the variance in clone template counts between two-week samples rose significantly as total template count increased. The authors expected biological variance in healthy repertoires might increase further over much longer intervals such as months to years. Both the number of clones called differentially abundant and the false-positive rate were significantly reduced by the beta-binomial model across all healthy-donor time intervals. Between technical replicates the binomial model flagged about 1.1 differentially abundant clones, whereas over around 2 weeks the binomial model flagged about 15 and over four weeks 19 to 20.

Trimming at the junction amounts to 1 base on V and 6 bases on J, and the germline ends lie 10 bases apart. There are 14 amino acids in the CDR3, from cysteine to phenylalanine inclusive. Left in the record is the CDR3 DNA by itself, 42 bases read in frame from the first base. For CDR1 and CDR2, the germline V gene (reference sequence) lists SEHNR and FQNEAQ. The sequence joins TRBV7-9 to TRBJ2-4; TRBD1 is a weak D gene call, 5 bases matching. The clonotype originates from a person between 18 and 75 years old in good health. The sample taken for sequencing was blood. For the CDR3, the sequence is CASSLEAGLNIQYF. The nucleotide sequence reads TGTGCCAGCAGCTTAGAGGCAGGGTTAAACATTCAGTACTTC. Supplemented by the reference TRBV7-9 and TRBJ2-4 proteins around the CDR3, the complete variable domain is DTGVSQNPRHKITKRGQNVTFRCDPISEHNRLYWYRQTLGQGPEFLTYFQNEAQLEKSRLLSDRFSAERPKGSFSTLEIQRTEQGDSAMYLCASSLEAGLNIQYFGAGTRLSVL.